The sequence of this T cell receptor (beta chain) was determined in a study of CD8+ T cells in alopecia areata. About the study: Twice a day, 5 to 10 mg of oral tofacitinib was administered to treated patients. Overall study findings and caveats: TCR sharing was clearer in mice than between patients, perhaps partly owing to patient HLA diversity.

Concerning this clone itself: The antigen is undetermined.

Reverse transcription of extracted RNA yielded cDNA, which provided the sequencing template. Measured with immunoSEQ multiplex PCR; TCRdb has only the in-frame clones, and not every one. Of around 200,000 clones in the sample, around 63% are singletons; the top ten hold 1.5% to 2%. CDR3 length: 13 residues. CDR1 and CDR2 (germline): SGHTA, FQGTGA. V gave up 4 bases and J gave up 3 bases; unmatched junction bases: 2. V is TRBV7-3 and J is TRBJ1-1; 7 bases align to TRBD1. This sequence was found in a human donor with alopecia areata. This sample comprised CD4+ T cells sorted from blood, obtained at week 0. The DNA of the CDR3 is TGTGCCAGCAGCTCCGACAGGGACACTGAAGCTTTCTTT. Translating gives CASSSDRDTEAFF.